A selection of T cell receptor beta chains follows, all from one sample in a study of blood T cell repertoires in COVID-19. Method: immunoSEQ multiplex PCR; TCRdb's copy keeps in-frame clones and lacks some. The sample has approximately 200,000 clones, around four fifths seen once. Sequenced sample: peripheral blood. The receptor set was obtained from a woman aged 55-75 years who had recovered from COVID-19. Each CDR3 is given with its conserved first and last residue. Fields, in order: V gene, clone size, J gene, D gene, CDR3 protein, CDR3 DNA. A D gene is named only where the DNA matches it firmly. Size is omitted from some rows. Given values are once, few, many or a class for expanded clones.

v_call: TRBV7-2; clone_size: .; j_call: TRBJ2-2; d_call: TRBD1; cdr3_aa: CASSPRTGSNTGELFF; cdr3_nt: TGTGCCAGCAGCCCCCGGACAGGCTCGAACACCGGGGAGCTGTTTTTT
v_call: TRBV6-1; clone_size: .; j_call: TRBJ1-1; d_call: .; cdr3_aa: CASSELSEAFF; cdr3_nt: TGTGCCAGCAGTGAGTTGTCAGAAGCTTTCTTT
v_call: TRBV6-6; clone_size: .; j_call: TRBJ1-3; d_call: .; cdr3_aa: CASAVAGSGNTIYF; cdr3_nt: TGTGCCAGCGCGGTGGCCGGCTCTGGAAACACCATATATTTT
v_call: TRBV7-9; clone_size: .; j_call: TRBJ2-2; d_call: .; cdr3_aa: CASRHRDRTGELFF; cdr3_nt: TGTGCCAGCAGACACAGGGACCGCACCGGGGAGCTGTTTTTT
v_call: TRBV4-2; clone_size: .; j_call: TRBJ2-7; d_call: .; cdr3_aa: CASSQGSRDSYEQYF; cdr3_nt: TGTGCCAGCAGCCAAGGGAGCAGGGACTCCTACGAGCAGTACTTC
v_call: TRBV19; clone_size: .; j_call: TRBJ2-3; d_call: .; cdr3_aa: CASSPRLSDTQYF; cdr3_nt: TGTGCCAGTAGCCCTAGACTATCTGATACGCAGTATTTT
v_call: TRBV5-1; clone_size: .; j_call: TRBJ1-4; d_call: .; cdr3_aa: CASSLGRGNEKLFF; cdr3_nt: TGCGCCAGCAGCTTAGGCCGCGGTAATGAAAAACTGTTTTTT
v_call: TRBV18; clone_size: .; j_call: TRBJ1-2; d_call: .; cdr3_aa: CASSPLETEVYGYTF; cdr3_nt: TGTGCCAGCTCACCTCTAGAGACAGAAGTTTATGGCTACACCTTC
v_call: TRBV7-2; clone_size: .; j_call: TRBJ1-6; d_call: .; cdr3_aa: CASRMEGTTNSPLHF; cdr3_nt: TGTGCCAGCAGAATGGAGGGAACTACTAATTCACCCCTCCACTTT
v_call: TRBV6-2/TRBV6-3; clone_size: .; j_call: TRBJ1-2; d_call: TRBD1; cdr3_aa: CASSYSTTRQGRHGYTF; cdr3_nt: TGTGCCAGCAGTTACTCGACGACACGACAGGGTCGGCATGGCTACACCTTC
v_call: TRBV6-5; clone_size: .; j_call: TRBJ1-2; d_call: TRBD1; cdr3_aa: CASSFLDRDGYTF; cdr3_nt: TGTGCCAGCAGCTTTCTAGACAGGGACGGCTACACCTTC
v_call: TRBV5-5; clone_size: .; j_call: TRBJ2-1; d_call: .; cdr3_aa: CASSLQRSNEQFF; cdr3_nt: TGTGCCAGCAGCTTGCAGCGGTCCAATGAGCAGTTCTTC
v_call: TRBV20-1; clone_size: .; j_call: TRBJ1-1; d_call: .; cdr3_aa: CSASTGMSFITEAFF; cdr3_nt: TGCAGTGCGAGTACCGGGATGTCATTTATCACTGAAGCTTTCTTT
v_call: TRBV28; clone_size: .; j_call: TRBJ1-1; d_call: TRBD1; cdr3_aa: CASRDPGQGLTEAFF; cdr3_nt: TGTGCCAGCAGGGACCCGGGACAGGGGTTGACTGAAGCTTTCTTT
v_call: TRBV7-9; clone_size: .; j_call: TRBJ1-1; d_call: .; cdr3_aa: CASSLGGSREAFF; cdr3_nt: TGTGCCAGCAGTCTAGGCGGATCGCGTGAAGCTTTCTTT
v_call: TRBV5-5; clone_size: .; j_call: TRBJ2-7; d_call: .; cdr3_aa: CASSLGRISYEQYF; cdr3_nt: TGTGCCAGCAGCTTGGGGCGGATCTCCTACGAGCAGTACTTC
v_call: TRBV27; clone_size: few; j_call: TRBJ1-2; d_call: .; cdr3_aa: CASSLNPVLNYGYTF; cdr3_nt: TGTGCCAGCAGTTTAAACCCAGTTCTTAACTATGGCTACACCTTC
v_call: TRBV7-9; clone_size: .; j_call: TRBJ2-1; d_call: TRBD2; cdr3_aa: CASSLVLAGAHNEQFF; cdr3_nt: TGTGCCAGCAGCTTAGTGCTAGCGGGGGCTCACAATGAGCAGTTCTTC
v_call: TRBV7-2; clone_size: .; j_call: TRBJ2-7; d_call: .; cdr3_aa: CASSLAGSYEQYF; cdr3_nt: TGTGCCAGCAGCCTCGCAGGGTCCTACGAGCAGTACTTC
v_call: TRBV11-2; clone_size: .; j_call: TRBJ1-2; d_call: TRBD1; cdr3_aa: CASSLDRQGDGYTF; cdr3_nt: TGTGCCAGCAGCTTAGATCGCCAGGGGGATGGCTACACCTTC
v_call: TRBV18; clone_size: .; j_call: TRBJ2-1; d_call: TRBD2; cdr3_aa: CASALLAGGYNEQFF; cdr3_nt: TGTGCCAGCGCCCTGTTAGCGGGGGGTTACAATGAGCAGTTCTTC
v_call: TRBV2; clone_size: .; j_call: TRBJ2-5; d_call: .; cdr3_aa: CASSEQGAQETQYF; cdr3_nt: TGTGCCAGCAGTGAACAAGGGGCCCAAGAGACCCAGTACTTC
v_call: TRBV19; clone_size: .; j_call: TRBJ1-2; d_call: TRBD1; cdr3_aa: CASYTGGYGYTF; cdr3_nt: TGTGCCAGTTACACAGGGGGTTATGGCTACACCTTC